The 26 T cell receptor beta chains given below trace back to one sample, sequenced in a study of T cell repertoires in cytomegalovirus infection. Via MiXCR, TCRdb re-called the reads, giving one row per CDR3 protein. Here the sample spans some 150,000 distinct CDR3 sequences, approximately 30% being singletons. No antigens are known for them. The starting material was CD8+ T cells from cultured PBMCs, obtained from culture after CMV antigen stimulation. Receptor source: a human donor in good health (CMV status not recorded). Some clones in this sample may be carry-over from other donors' samples.

This rearrangement joins TRBV6-2 or TRBV6-3 to TRBJ2-7; D gene uncertain. V shed 10 bases and J shed 2 bases, with 15 bases lying between them. The CDR3 loop spans 13 amino acids. The germline gives CDR1 MNHEY, CDR2 SVGEGT. CDR3 sequence: CATLRLNTYEQYF. CDR3 in DNA: TGTGCCACCCTCAGACTGAACACCTACGAGCAGTACTTC.

The chain links TRBV12-3 or TRBV12-4 to TRBJ1-2; the D gene is possibly TRBD1 (5 bases). V lost 6 bases, J lost 8 bases, and 19 bases lay in between. This CDR3 is 14 amino acids long. The CDR3 here is CASSSLDTEGGYTF. As DNA, the CDR3 is TGTGCCAGCAGCTCCCTCGATACGGAGGGGGGCTACACCTTC.

The chain joins TRBV27 to TRBJ2-5; no clear D. This CDR3 is built from 12 residues. Trimming left V 5 bases short and J 5 bases short, with 9 bases between. The V gene's germline CDR1 is MNHEY and CDR2 SMNVEV (reference sequence). CDR3 residues: CASSPNRETQYF. CDR3 sequence (DNA): TGTGCCAGCAGTCCAAACCGGGAGACCCAGTACTTC.

This clonotype was detected ten times or more. This chain connects TRBV4-2 to TRBJ2-1; TRBD2 aligns across 10 bases. CDR3 size: 17 residues. Germline assignment: CDR1 LGHNA and CDR2 YNFKEQ. J gave up 3 bases and V 0 bases, and 5 bases lay outside the gene matches. In DNA, the CDR3 is TGTGCCAGCAGCCAAGACTGGACTAGCGGCCTCTACAATGAGCAGTTCTTC. It translates to CASSQDWTSGLYNEQFF.

This clonotype was seen a few times. V usage is TRBV27 and J usage is TRBJ1-1, with D uncertain. Germline V gene data show CDR1 as MNHEY and CDR2 as SMNVEV (reference sequence). This CDR3 has 14 residues. Trimming removed 6 bases from V and 2 bases from J, with 13 bases in between. CDR3 bases: TGTGCCAGCAGCGTGTGGGGTTCTAACACTGAAGCTTTCTTT. Translated, it gives CASSVWGSNTEAFF.

This clonotype was seen more than once but under ten times. The J gene is TRBJ1-5, the V gene TRBV2; 8 nucleotides agree with TRBD1. CDR1 SNHLY and CDR2 FYNNEI come from the germline V gene. V lost 6 bases and J lost 7; bases outside the gene matches: 8. The CDR3 contains 14 residues. The CDR3 coding sequence is TGTGCCAGCAGAAACAGGGGGACGGAACAGCCCCAGCATTTT. Residues: CASRNRGTEQPQHF.

J is TRBJ1-2 and V is TRBV5-7, with unresolved D. TRBV5-7 is sorted into the ORF group, with uncertain function. V was shortened by 1 base and J by 8 bases, with 9 bases between the two germline ends. The CDR3 contains 12 residues. The CDR3 DNA follows: TGTGCCAGCAGCTTGTTTGTACGAGGCTACACCTTC. It translates to CASSLFVRGYTF.

This sequence joins TRBV7-8 and TRBJ2-1; 11 bases match TRBD2. This CDR3 is 15 amino acids long. Germline values: CDR1 SGHVS, CDR2 FQNEAQ. The V and J ends lost 5 bases and 8 bases, in that order; junction bases with no gene match: 8. The CDR3 reads CASSPRLAGWDEQFF. The CDR3 nucleotides read TGTGCCAGCAGCCCACGACTAGCGGGGTGGGATGAGCAGTTCTTC.

This clonotype was counted between two and nine times. This chain links TRBV12-3 or TRBV12-4 with TRBJ2-1; D gene ambiguous. The V gene lost 2 bases and the J gene lost 0 bases, with 8 bases spanning the gap. This CDR3 contains 15 residues. The CDR3 DNA sequence: TGTGCCAGCAGTTTACCGGACCACTCCTACAATGAGCAGTTCTTC. Translation: CASSLPDHSYNEQFF.

The chain links TRBV4-1 to TRBJ1-1; no firm D call. CDR3 length equals 14 residues. V was trimmed by 4 bases and J by 3 bases, leaving 12 bases between them. Germline lookup yields CDR1 MGHRA and CDR2 YSYEKL. The CDR3 coding sequence is TGCGCCAGCAGCCGAAGCGTTAGCGACACTGAAGCTTTCTTT. Residues: CASSRSVSDTEAFF.

This clonotype has ten or more counts. Sequence at one end of the junction differs from germline and may be a read error. The chain couples TRBV19 to TRBJ1-4, with D uncertain. CDR3 length equals 11 residues. Germline lookup yields CDR1 LNHDA and CDR2 SQIVND (reference sequence). The CDR3 loop is CVSRKDEKLFF. The CDR3 DNA reads TGTGTCAGTAGGAAGGATGAAAAACTGTTTTTT.

The chain recombines TRBV2 with TRBJ2-1, with 7 bases that match TRBD1. The V and J ends lost 5 bases and 8 bases, in that order; junction bases with no gene match: 6. Per germline, CDR1 SNHLY and CDR2 FYNNEI. There are 13 residues in the CDR3. CDR3 sequence: CASSSGTVDEQFF. CDR3 in DNA: TGTGCCAGCAGTTCCGGGACAGTCGATGAGCAGTTCTTC.

The chain has TRBV7-9 and TRBJ2-7; 9 bases are a match to TRBD1. CDR1 is SEHNR, CDR2 FQNEAQ, per germline (reference sequence). This CDR3 spans 15 amino acids. The J segment lost 0 bases and the V segment lost 4 bases, leaving 4 bases of the junction unmatched. CDR3 coding DNA: TGTGCCAGCAGCTCAGGGGACAGGGACTCCTACGAGCAGTACTTC. Translation: CASSSGDRDSYEQYF.

This sequence joins TRBV19 and TRBJ1-5; tentatively, D is TRBD1 (5 bases). V dropped 4 bases and J dropped 0 bases, with 10 bases sitting between them. The CDR3 is 15 residues long. Germline values: CDR1 LNHDA, CDR2 SQIVND (reference sequence). CDR3: CASSTDSYSNQPQHF. The CDR3 DNA sequence: TGTGCCAGTAGTACCGACAGTTATAGCAATCAGCCCCAGCATTTT.

This clonotype was observed a few times. The V gene is TRBV9, the J gene TRBJ2-1, with 12 bases identical to TRBD1. CDR1 SGDLS and CDR2 YYNGEE come from the germline V gene. The CDR3 runs 14 residues. J was trimmed by 7 bases and V by 3 bases; bases with no gene match: 2. CDR3 region: CASSGDRGLNEQFF. CDR3 sequence (DNA): TGTGCCAGCAGCGGGGACAGGGGGCTTAATGAGCAGTTCTTC.

Ten or more counts support this clonotype. The chain is built from TRBV27 and TRBJ2-7, with D possibly being TRBD2 (5 bases). Germline CDR1 is MNHEY and CDR2 is SMNVEV (reference sequence). There are 12 residues in the CDR3. V shed 4 bases and J shed 6 bases, with 10 bases lying between them. In nucleotides, the CDR3 is TGTGCCAGCAGTTCGGGGAGCTCCGAGCAGTACTTC. It translates to CASSSGSSEQYF.

This clonotype was counted ten times or more. The chain uses TRBV7-9 and TRBJ2-2; 7 bases fit TRBD1. Germline loops: CDR1 SEHNR, CDR2 FQNEAQ (reference sequence). This CDR3 is 18 amino acids long. V shed 6 bases and J 1 base; nucleotides not matched to a gene: 14. CDR3 region: CASRSSPDRVWNTGELFF. The DNA of the CDR3 is TGTGCCAGCAGGTCGTCCCCCGACAGGGTTTGGAACACCGGGGAGCTGTTTTTT.

This clonotype was found a few times. In DNA, the CDR3 is TGTGCCAGCAGTTTTGTTGGTCGCCGTTCCGACGAGCAGTACTTC. As protein: CASSFVGRRSDEQYF. V gene TRBV12-3 or TRBV12-4 combines with J gene TRBJ2-7; D not certain. V was trimmed by 3 bases and J by 5 bases, leaving 17 bases between them. The CDR3 sequence is 15 residues long.

The chain joins TRBV7-6 to TRBJ1-4; D is unclear. Germline values: CDR1 SGHVS, CDR2 FNYEAQ. Trimming cost V 6 bases and J 8 bases, with 19 bases left between them. The CDR3 spans 15 residues. DNA for the CDR3: TGTGCCAGCAGACCCCCCCTAGCCTCAGGAGAAAAACTGTTTTTT. Translation gives CASRPPLASGEKLFF.

This clonotype has just a few counts. The gene calls are TRBV7-6 and TRBJ2-4; D may be TRBD1 or TRBD2 (6 bases each). With 1 base removed from V and 8 bases from J, the gap between germline ends came to 12 bases. The CDR3 is 14 residues long. Germline V gene lookup returns CDR1 SGHVS and CDR2 FNYEAQ. For the CDR3, the DNA is TGTGCCAGCAGCTTAGGGGGGGCGCGGGACATTCAGTACTTC. Residues: CASSLGGARDIQYF.

The V gene is TRBV6-1, the J gene TRBJ1-5; D not resolved. Germline loops: CDR1 MNHNS, CDR2 SASEGT. The germline V and J ends were trimmed by 0 bases and 8 bases, with 11 bases remaining between them. The CDR3 totals 14 residues. This CDR3 reads CASSEARVLKPQHF. CDR3 coding DNA: TGTGCCAGCAGTGAAGCGCGGGTTCTGAAGCCCCAGCATTTT.

This chain uses TRBV7-9 with TRBJ2-3; 11 positions match TRBD1. J was trimmed by 6 bases and V by 4 bases; bases with no gene match: 12. The CDR3 has 17 residues. Germline lookup yields CDR1 SEHNR and CDR2 FQNEAQ (reference sequence). Here the CDR3 reads CASSSLRMDRGPDTQYF. For the CDR3, the DNA is TGTGCCAGCAGCTCTTTGCGTATGGACAGGGGGCCGGATACGCAGTATTTT.

This clonotype was observed a few times. The V gene is TRBV28, the J gene TRBJ2-2; D perhaps matches TRBD2 (7 bases). The CDR3 sequence is 14 residues long. Trimming stripped 4 bases from V and 6 bases from J, with 12 bases between. CDR1 is MDHEN and CDR2 is SYDVKM in the germline V gene. Written as DNA, the CDR3 is TGTGCCAGCAGTTGGGGGGGCGTGGCCGGGGAGCTGTTTTTT. Residues: CASSWGGVAGELFF. Supplemented by reference TRBV28 and TRBJ2-2, the full variable domain reads DVKVTQSSRYLVKRTGEKVFLECVQDMDHENMFWYRQDPGLGLRLIYFSYDVKMKEKGDIPEGYSVSREKKERFSLILESASTNQTSMYLCASSWGGVAGELFFGEGSRLTVL.

Notes on this clonotype: At one end, the junction sequence differs from germline, possibly due to a read error. The chain couples TRBV11-2 to TRBJ2-2; 9 bases match TRBD2. The CDR3 has 15 residues. Looked up from germline, CDR1 is SGHAT and CDR2 is FQNNGV. The CDR3 region is CASSSAGGNTGVLFF. In DNA, the CDR3 is TGTGCCAGCAGCTCAGCGGGGGGTAACACCGGGGTGCTGTTTTTT.

This chain links TRBV9 with TRBJ2-7, with 8 positions matching TRBD2. With V trimmed by 3 bases and J by 5 bases, 10 bases remained unmatched. The length of the CDR3 is 15 residues. Germline CDR1 is SGDLS and CDR2 is YYNGEE. Written as DNA, the CDR3 is TGTGCCAGCAGCGAAGGAGGCGGGGGGATCAACGAGCAGTACTTC. Residues: CASSEGGGGINEQYF.

This clonotype was seen a few times. V and J are TRBV6-1 and TRBJ2-5; no clear D gene. The ends were cut back, 7 bases at V and 1 base at J, with 13 bases in the middle. In germline, CDR1 is MNHNS, CDR2 SASEGT. CDR3 length: 14 amino acids. The CDR3 sequence: CASTVQRLQETQYF. The DNA for the CDR3 is TGTGCCAGCACCGTACAGAGACTCCAAGAGACCCAGTACTTC.